A single sample is the source of the 21 T cell receptor beta chains below, sequenced in a study of shared clonotypes between healthy human individuals. Assay used: immunoSEQ multiplex PCR; TCRdb lists only in-frame clones, some missing. The table has 400,000 or so clones, around 96% seen once. Material: memory CD8+ T cells sorted from blood. As to subset: CD45RO+ cells pooled with CCR7-negative TemRA cells. The source is a man aged 30 to 39 in good health.

This sequence joins TRBV5-6 and TRBJ2-7; no firm D call. CDR1 and CDR2 (germline): SGHDT, YYEEEE. This CDR3 region has 13 residues. The ends were cut back, 0 bases at V and 4 bases at J, with 8 bases in the middle. The CDR3 DNA is TGTGCCAGCAGCTTGGCCGGGCCGTACGAGCAGTACTTC. Its translation is CASSLAGPYEQYF.

The chain links TRBV5-1 to TRBJ2-3; 9 nucleotides match TRBD2. Germline values: CDR1 SGHRS, CDR2 YFSETQ. V dropped 0 bases and J dropped 6; count of bases not matched to a gene: 8. The CDR3 is 16 amino acids. The CDR3, as DNA: TGCGCCAGCAGCTTGGGGGGTAGCGGGAGTCGCGATACGCAGTATTTT. Protein sequence: CASSLGGSGSRDTQYF. Based on the CDR3 plus reference TRBV5-1 and TRBJ2-3, the full variable domain is KAGVTQTPRYLIKTRGQQVTLSCSPISGHRSVSWYQQTPGQGLQFLFEYFSETQRNKGNFPGRFSGRQFSNSRSEMNVSTLELGDSALYLCASSLGGSGSRDTQYFGPGTRLTVL.

This clone came up once. This chain links TRBV2 with TRBJ2-7, with 7 bases fitting TRBD1. Germline CDR1 reads SNHLY; CDR2 reads FYNNEI. This CDR3 comprises 14 residues. With V trimmed by 2 bases and J by 2 bases, 3 bases remained unmatched. The CDR3 loop reads CASSERQGAYEQYF. The CDR3 nucleotides are TGTGCCAGCAGTGAACGACAGGGAGCCTACGAGCAGTACTTC.

The chain has TRBV7-8 and TRBJ2-3; no definite D call. This CDR3 is built from 14 residues. In germline, CDR1 is SGHVS, CDR2 FQNEAQ. The V gene lost 1 base and the J gene lost 2 bases, with 7 bases spanning the gap. The CDR3 DNA reads TGTGCCAGCAGCTTAGTAGCCGTCACAGATACGCAGTATTTT. Its protein is CASSLVAVTDTQYF.

V usage is TRBV5-1 and J usage is TRBJ1-4, with D unresolved. V was pared by 1 base and J by 6 bases, with 13 bases between. The germline CDR1 and CDR2 sequences are SGHRS and YFSETQ. This CDR3 has 15 residues. The CDR3 coding sequence is TGCGCCAGCAGCTTGAATCCCGGACGGGATGAAAAACTGTTTTTT. It specifies CASSLNPGRDEKLFF.

The V gene is TRBV7-8, the J gene TRBJ2-7; TRBD2 matches at 10 bases. Germline CDR1 is SGHVS and CDR2 is FQNEAQ. CDR3 length: 15 amino acids. The trim removed 5 bases at V and 2 bases at J, leaving 6 bases unmatched. CDR3 region: CASSRLAGVAYEQYF. CDR3 nucleotides: TGTGCCAGCAGCCGCCTAGCGGGAGTGGCCTACGAGCAGTACTTC. The complete variable domain, with remaining parts taken from reference TRBV7-8 and TRBJ2-7, reads GAGVSQSPRYKVAKRGQDVALRCDPISGHVSLFWYQQALGQGPEFLTYFQNEAQLDKSGLPSDRFFAERPEGSVSTLKIQRTQQEDSAVYLCASSRLAGVAYEQYFGPGTRLTVT.

The CDR3 protein is CASSVYQETQYF. The CDR3 DNA is TGCGCCAGCAGCGTGTACCAAGAGACCCAGTACTTC. The chain is built from TRBV5-1 and TRBJ2-5; D ambiguous. The CDR3 contains 12 residues. Germline CDR1 reads SGHRS; CDR2 reads YFSETQ. V was pared by 4 bases and J by 0 bases, with 4 bases between.

The genes are TRBV7-9 and TRBJ1-1; D is unclear. The length of the CDR3 is 12 residues. Germline-derived CDR1 and CDR2 are SEHNR and FQNEAQ (reference sequence). Deletions cut 1 base from V and 4 bases from J, with 4 bases between. CDR3 in DNA: TGTGCCAGCAGCTTAGGGACCACTGAAGCTTTCTTT. This translates into CASSLGTTEAFF.

The rearrangement links TRBV7-3 to TRBJ2-3; 8 bases are a match to TRBD1. Losses at the gene ends were 5 bases for V and 1 base for J; bases not matched to a gene: 5. The CDR3 extends over 15 amino acids. Germline V lookup: CDR1 SGHTA, CDR2 FQGTGA. CDR3 nucleotides: TGTGCCAGCAGCCGGACAGGGCGCGGCACAGATACGCAGTATTTT. It encodes CASSRTGRGTDTQYF.

This chain uses TRBV28 with TRBJ1-5; D gene unclear. CDR3 length equals 16 residues. Germline V lookup: CDR1 MDHEN, CDR2 SYDVKM. V was cut by 6 bases and J by 2 bases, with 17 bases left in between. The CDR3 DNA reads TGTGCCAGCAGGGATTTGAAGAGGGTGCGCAATCAGCCCCAGCATTTT. It translates to CASRDLKRVRNQPQHF.

Worth noting for this clone: Other DNA sequences from this sample encode an identical CDR3 as well. The CDR3 nucleotides read TGTGCCAGCAGTTCAGACAGGAACACTGAAGCTTTCTTT. Amino acid sequence: CASSSDRNTEAFF. The chain employs TRBV2 and TRBJ1-1, with TRBD1 as a possible D gene (5 bases). CDR3 size: 13 residues. V shed 5 bases and J shed 1 base, with 8 bases lying between them. CDR1 SNHLY and CDR2 FYNNEI come from the germline V gene.

The gene calls are TRBV18 and TRBJ1-1; D unresolved. The CDR3 length is 13 residues. V was clipped by 3 bases and J by 1 base, with 6 bases between them. Germline CDR1 reads KGHSH; CDR2 reads LQKENI. The CDR3 DNA sequence: TGTGCCAGCTCACCGGCAGCGAACACTGAAGCTTTCTTT. Protein product: CASSPAANTEAFF.

V usage is TRBV18 and J usage is TRBJ2-7; 7 positions agree with TRBD1. The CDR3 is made up of 13 amino acids. The germline gives CDR1 KGHSH, CDR2 LQKENI. Germline trimming cut 2 bases from V and 8 bases from J; bases unmatched to any gene: 6. The CDR3 protein is CASSPVPQGQQYF. The CDR3 bases are TGTGCCAGCTCACCAGTGCCACAGGGGCAGCAGTACTTC.

The chain uses TRBV28 and TRBJ2-5; 11 bases fit TRBD2. V gave up 8 bases and J gave up 5 bases; unmatched junction bases: 7. CDR1 is MDHEN and CDR2 is SYDVKM in the germline V gene. The CDR3 consists of 14 residues. In nucleotides, the CDR3 is TGTGCCAGCGGACTAGCGGGCAACTGGGAGACCCAGTACTTC. Protein sequence: CASGLAGNWETQYF.

The rearrangement links TRBV7-9 to TRBJ1-2, with D perhaps matching TRBD1 (6 bases). Germline V gene lookup returns CDR1 SEHNR and CDR2 FQNEAQ (reference sequence). The germline V and J ends were trimmed by 2 bases and 2 bases, with 6 bases remaining between them. There are 13 residues in the CDR3. CDR3 coding DNA: TGTGCCAGCAGCTTAAGGGGGAACTATGGCTACACCTTC. It yields the protein CASSLRGNYGYTF.

CDR3 protein: CASKPLTWAGNTIYF. The CDR3 nucleotides are TGTGCCAGTAAGCCCCTAACGTGGGCTGGAAACACCATATATTTT. This chain joins TRBV19 and TRBJ1-3; D unresolved. The CDR3 is made up of 15 amino acids. The germline gives CDR1 LNHDA, CDR2 SQIVND (reference sequence). V was trimmed by 7 bases and J by 2 bases, leaving 15 bases between them.

This clone was counted a single time. The chain recombines TRBV30 with TRBJ2-4; D might be TRBD1 (5 bases). Trimming shortened V by 0 bases and J by 4 bases, and 10 bases separated the two germline ends. The CDR3 extends over 14 amino acids. Germline CDR1 and CDR2: GTSNPN and SVGIG (reference sequence). The CDR3 reads CAWSVRQGKNIQYF. In DNA form, the CDR3 reads TGTGCCTGGAGTGTACGGCAGGGTAAAAACATTCAGTACTTC.

V and J are TRBV9 and TRBJ2-7, with D perhaps being TRBD1 or TRBD2 (5 bases each). The V gene's germline CDR1 is SGDLS and CDR2 YYNGEE. CDR3 length equals 15 residues. V was clipped by 0 bases and J by 3 bases, with 13 bases between them. The CDR3 spells CASSVDEGFYYEQYF. CDR3 coding DNA: TGTGCCAGCAGCGTAGATGAGGGGTTCTACTACGAGCAGTACTTC.

This chain links TRBV6-5 with TRBJ2-3, with a tentative D call TRBD1 (6 bases). Germline loops: CDR1 MNHEY, CDR2 SVGAGI. This CDR3 is 14 amino acids long. V was pared by 6 bases and J by 4 bases, with 14 bases between. The CDR3 here is CASSLTGAPDTQYF. CDR3 nucleotides: TGTGCCAGCAGCCTGACAGGTGCTCCAGATACGCAGTATTTT.

The chain has TRBV5-1 and TRBJ1-2; D is perhaps TRBD1 (5 bases). Per the germline V gene, CDR1 is SGHRS and CDR2 is YFSETQ. The CDR3 contains 13 residues. Trimming cost V 0 bases and J 2 bases, with 5 bases left between them. The CDR3 DNA follows: TGCGCCAGCAGCTTGGCAGGGAACTATGGCTACACCTTC. It encodes CASSLAGNYGYTF.

The CDR3 DNA sequence: TGTGCCAGCAGCCAACGAGAGGGAGGTACTGAAGCTTTCTTT. Encoded protein: CASSQREGGTEAFF. The chain employs TRBV2 and TRBJ1-1; D gene ambiguous. The CDR3 sequence is 14 residues long. From germline, CDR1 is SNHLY and CDR2 FYNNEI. Trimming took off 6 bases at V and 5 bases at J, with 16 bases between the two ends.